This entry describes one TCR beta chain. Each CDR3 protein gets one entry in TCRdb, which reprocessed the 5' RACE reads and gives no DNA. This sample lists 400,000 or so distinct CDR3 sequences; its ten largest clones have approximately 12%. This sample was taken from a study of T cells expressing NK-cell markers. The CDR3 is 12 residues long. Material for sequencing was blood T cells: a sorted CD56 or NKG2C T cell subset, CD4+ or CD8+ T cells, or bulk PBMC T cells (not recorded which). This chain uses TRBV12-3 or TRBV12-4 with TRBJ2-2. This TCR was sampled from a woman between 45 and 60 years old in good health. The CDR3: CASSLNIGELFF.